Below are 8 T cell receptor beta chains sequenced from a single sample in a study of T cell responses to AZD1222 COVID-19 vaccine. Sequencing was performed with immunoSEQ multiplex PCR; in TCRdb, only in-frame clones are kept and a portion is missing. The repertoire includes around 89,000 clones, approximately 91% of them detected once, and about 24% sits in the top ten. The input for sequencing was peripheral blood, taken on day 0 of AZD1222 vaccination. These receptors were taken from an adult in good health.

This clone has just a few counts. This chain uses TRBV19 with TRBJ1-2; D may be TRBD1 (5 bases). V dropped 6 bases and J dropped 6 bases, with 14 bases sitting between them. CDR3 length: 13 residues. Looked up from germline, CDR1 is LNHDA and CDR2 is SQIVND (reference sequence). Written as DNA, the CDR3 is TGTGCCAGTAGCCAGGGAGGGGCCAATGGCTACACCTTC. This gives the protein CASSQGGANGYTF.

V and J are TRBV7-3 and TRBJ2-7; D call uncertain. Germline V gene data show CDR1 as SGHTA and CDR2 as FQGTGA. CDR3 length equals 12 residues. The V gene lost 1 base and the J gene lost 7 bases, with 8 bases spanning the gap. CDR3 loop: CASSLRNGEQYF. DNA of the CDR3: TGTGCCAGCAGCTTAAGGAATGGAGAGCAGTACTTC.

Worth noting for this clone: This CDR3 is also generated by other DNA sequences in the sample. The V gene is TRBV27, the J gene TRBJ1-5; TRBD1 agrees at 7 bases. This CDR3 is 14 amino acids long. Germline-derived CDR1 and CDR2 are MNHEY and SMNVEV (reference sequence). The trim removed 3 bases at V and 2 bases at J, leaving 1 base unmatched. CDR3 sequence reads: CASSLQGGNQPQHF. The DNA for the CDR3 is TGTGCCAGCAGTTTGCAGGGGGGCAATCAGCCCCAGCATTTT.

This chain links TRBV12-3 or TRBV12-4 with TRBJ2-7; D is ambiguous. This CDR3 region has 12 residues. V lost 4 bases and J 2 bases, leaving 6 bases between the germline ends. The chain's CDR3 is CASSWETYEQYF. The CDR3 DNA reads TGTGCCAGCAGTTGGGAAACCTACGAGCAGTACTTC.

This rearrangement joins TRBV4-3 to TRBJ2-7; 8 bases map to TRBD1. The germline V gene has CDR1 LGHNA and CDR2 YSLEER. With V trimmed by 2 bases and J by 6 bases, 12 bases remained unmatched. The CDR3 totals 16 residues. The DNA of the CDR3 is TGCGCCAGCAGCCAATCGTCCGGCCAGGGGGCAGGCGAGCAGTACTTC. Translated: CASSQSSGQGAGEQYF.

V is TRBV12-3 or TRBV12-4 and J is TRBJ2-7, with D possibly matching TRBD1 (5 bases). Trimming left V 1 base short and J 2 bases short, with 6 bases between. The CDR3 has 13 amino acids. CDR3 bases: TGTGCCAGCAGTTTAGGACAGACCTACGAGCAGTACTTC. Translation gives CASSLGQTYEQYF.

The V and J genes are TRBV10-1 and TRBJ1-5; D unclear. Per germline, CDR1 WNHNN and CDR2 SYGVQD (reference sequence). This CDR3 spans 10 amino acids. The ends were cut back, 9 bases at V and 9 bases at J, with 9 bases in the middle. The CDR3 is CASPVRPQHF. In DNA, the CDR3 is TGCGCCAGTCCTGTCAGGCCCCAGCATTTT.

The CDR3 is CASSPATGADQPQHF. CDR3 bases: TGTGCCAGCTCACCAGCGACAGGGGCGGATCAGCCCCAGCATTTT. The rearrangement links TRBV18 to TRBJ1-5; 8 positions agree with TRBD1. Losses at the gene ends were 2 bases for V and 5 bases for J; bases not matched to a gene: 5. This CDR3 contains 15 residues. Germline assignment: CDR1 KGHSH and CDR2 LQKENI.